This T cell receptor beta chain was observed in a study of CD8+ T cells in alopecia areata. At the level of the study: Patients received oral tofacitinib, 5 to 10 mg twice daily, for moderate-to-severe alopecia areata.

Findings and caveats of the study: Alopecia totalis/universalis scalp especially showed more expanded CD8+ clones than normal scalp. Numerous clones, expanded in lesions, remained in scalp and blood during tofacitinib.

The V and J ends lost 6 bases and 0 bases respectively, with 14 bases between them. Germline CDR1 reads MNHNY; CDR2 reads SVGAGI (reference sequence). The CDR3 loop spans 16 amino acids. A remark on this clone: Its target is unknown.

Treatment denoted: oral pan-JAK inhibitor, 5-10 mg twice daily. Extraction of RNA preceded its reverse transcription into cDNA, which served as the sequencing template. This table comes from immunoSEQ multiplex PCR, and its TCRdb copy is limited to in-frame clones, with some not included. The sample contains some 240,000 clones, about 50% of which appear only once. The starting material was CD4+ T cells sorted from blood, obtained at week 4, from a patient treated with tofacitinib. The clonotype originates from a human donor with alopecia areata. The chain carries TRBV6-6 and TRBJ1-4, with no clear D. The CDR3 nucleotides read TGTGCCAGCAGCGAGATATCGGTTGCAACTAATGAAAAACTGTTTTTT. It encodes CASSEISVATNEKLFF.